Below, 26 T cell receptor beta chains from the same sample are listed, as sequenced in a study of blood T cell repertoires in COVID-19. The table came from immunoSEQ multiplex PCR; TCRdb's copy has only in-frame clones and leaves some out. Here the sample spans roughly 100,000 clones, around 90% being singletons. Sample: peripheral blood. These receptors all stem from a woman between 50 and 59 years old with COVID-19, enrolled during active disease.

V usage is TRBV7-9 and J usage is TRBJ1-4; a weak D match, TRBD1 (6 bases). Germline V CDR1 and CDR2: SEHNR, FQNEAQ (reference sequence). This CDR3 contains 14 residues. The V end lost 5 bases, the J end lost 7 bases, and 14 bases lay between the germline ends. The CDR3 protein is CASSPLQGLEKLFF. The CDR3 nucleotides are TGTGCCAGCAGCCCCCTGCAGGGGCTTGAAAAACTGTTTTTT.

This rearrangement joins TRBV28 to TRBJ1-6, with TRBD1 matching 8 bases. The CDR3 length is 14 residues. Unmatched junction bases numbered 5, after V lost 5 bases and J lost 8 bases. CDR1 and CDR2 from the germline V gene are MDHEN and SYDVKM. CDR3 sequence (DNA): TGTGCCAGCAGTGACGGACAGGGAGATTCACCCCTCCACTTT. This encodes CASSDGQGDSPLHF.

The chain has TRBV24-1 and TRBJ1-1, with D unclear. The V end lost 4 bases, the J end lost 3 bases, and 8 bases lay between the germline ends. The CDR3 sequence is 13 residues long. The germline V gene has CDR1 KGHDR and CDR2 SFDVKD. CDR3 DNA: TGTGCCACCAGTGAATCGGGAGACACTGAAGCTTTCTTT. Translation: CATSESGDTEAFF.

The chain carries TRBV9 and TRBJ1-4; 10 nucleotides line up with TRBD1. The CDR3 consists of 15 residues. Germline values: CDR1 SGDLS, CDR2 YYNGEE. J lost 5 bases, V lost 4 bases, and 5 bases had no gene match. In nucleotides, the CDR3 is TGTGCCAGCAGCCCGTGGGGACAGGGGAATGAAAAACTGTTTTTT. Translation: CASSPWGQGNEKLFF.

V and J are TRBV5-4 and TRBJ2-7; 11 nucleotides match TRBD2. V lost 4 bases to trimming and J lost 0 bases; unmatched junction nucleotides: 6. The CDR3 totals 16 residues. Germline CDR1 and CDR2: SGHNT and YYREEE (reference sequence). The CDR3 sequence is CASSLASGGLSYEQYF. The CDR3 nucleotides read TGTGCCAGCAGCCTGGCTAGCGGGGGGCTCTCCTACGAGCAGTACTTC.

The chain employs TRBV5-1 and TRBJ1-3, with 10 bases that match TRBD1. J lost 3 bases, V lost 5 bases, and 5 bases had no gene match. This CDR3 is 15 amino acids long. Looked up from germline, CDR1 is SGHRS and CDR2 is YFSETQ. As DNA, the CDR3 is TGCGCCAGCAGTCTGACAGGGGGCAATGGAAACACCATATATTTT. Encoded protein: CASSLTGGNGNTIYF.

The chain has TRBV19 and TRBJ1-2, with 7 positions matching TRBD1. The CDR3 loop spans 13 amino acids. The V and J ends lost 8 bases and 6 bases, in that order; junction bases with no gene match: 9. Germline loops: CDR1 LNHDA, CDR2 SQIVND (reference sequence). The DNA for the CDR3 is TGTGCCAGTCGGGAGACAGGGAGTAATGGCTACACCTTC. This gives the protein CASRETGSNGYTF.

V usage is TRBV7-2 and J usage is TRBJ1-4; weak D call: TRBD1 (6 bases). Germline CDR1 and CDR2: SGHTA and FQGNSA. The CDR3 extends over 14 amino acids. With 3 bases removed from V and 8 bases from J, the gap between germline ends came to 13 bases. CDR3 in DNA: TGTGCCAGCAGCTTCCCAGGGGTGGACGAAAAACTGTTTTTT. It codes for CASSFPGVDEKLFF. The variable domain in full, completed from reference TRBV7-2 and TRBJ1-4, reads GAGVSQSPSNKVTEKGKDVELRCDPISGHTALYWYRQSLGQGLEFLIYFQGNSAPDKSGLPSDRFSAERTGGSVSTLTIQRTQQEDSAVYLCASSFPGVDEKLFFGSGTQLSVL.

The chain couples TRBV5-6 to TRBJ2-3; TRBD2 matches 9 bases. Trimming removed 5 bases from V and 2 bases from J; junction bases left unmatched: 6. This CDR3 is 15 amino acids long. In germline, CDR1 is SGHDT, CDR2 YYEEEE. CDR3 sequence (DNA): TGTGCCAGCAGGAGAATAGCGGGGGTCACAGATACGCAGTATTTT. It is translated as CASRRIAGVTDTQYF.

This clone was counted between two and nine times. The genes are TRBV6-5 and TRBJ1-2; 7 nucleotides line up with TRBD1. Germline V gives CDR1 MNHEY, CDR2 SVGAGI. The V gene end was trimmed by 6 bases and the J gene end by 4 bases; junction bases not matched to a gene: 5. The CDR3 length is 13 residues. The CDR3 coding sequence is TGTGCCAGCAGCAACAGGGGTGGCTATGGCTACACCTTC. The encoded protein is CASSNRGGYGYTF.

The chain uses TRBV9 and TRBJ2-1, with D possibly matching TRBD2 (6 bases). Trimming left V 3 bases short and J 2 bases short, with 12 bases between. Germline lookup yields CDR1 SGDLS and CDR2 YYNGEE. The CDR3 extends over 15 amino acids. The CDR3 DNA is TGTGCCAGCAGCGAGTGGGGGGATCCCTACAATGAGCAGTTCTTC. Protein product: CASSEWGDPYNEQFF.

This chain links TRBV7-2 with TRBJ2-3, with a weak D call TRBD1 (6 bases). Germline-derived CDR1 and CDR2 are SGHTA and FQGNSA. This CDR3 comprises 12 residues. Trimming shortened V by 10 bases and J by 11 bases, and 19 bases separated the two germline ends. The CDR3 DNA follows: TGTGCCACCCTGGGGGCACAGGTTGGGCAGTATTTT. It translates to CATLGAQVGQYF.

V is TRBV25-1 and J is TRBJ1-6; weak D call: TRBD1 (6 bases). This CDR3 is 15 amino acids long. Germline CDR1 MGHDK, CDR2 SYGVNS. The V gene lost 0 bases and the J gene lost 6 bases, with 9 bases spanning the gap. CDR3 sequence reads: CASSEYQGSNSPLHF. The CDR3 DNA reads as TGTGCCAGCAGTGAATATCAGGGGAGTAATTCACCCCTCCACTTT.

J is TRBJ2-7 and V is TRBV14; tentatively, D is TRBD1 (6 bases). The CDR3 is made up of 14 amino acids. The germline V gene encodes CDR1 SGHDN and CDR2 FVKESK. V lost 2 bases, J lost 2 bases, and 10 bases lay in between. CDR3 amino acids: CASSQNRVPYEQYF. The CDR3 DNA sequence: TGTGCCAGCAGCCAAAACAGGGTGCCCTACGAGCAGTACTTC.

The chain joins TRBV30 to TRBJ1-6; D ambiguous. Germline CDR1 GTSNPN, CDR2 SVGIG (reference sequence). With 5 bases removed from V and 0 bases from J, the gap between germline ends came to 11 bases. This CDR3 spans 15 amino acids. The CDR3 loop is CAWLQGSSYNSPLHF. CDR3 sequence (DNA): TGTGCCTGGCTCCAAGGGAGCTCCTATAATTCACCCCTCCACTTT.

The gene calls are TRBV30 and TRBJ1-6; maybe TRBD1 (6 bases). CDR3 length equals 14 residues. Germline CDR1 and CDR2: GTSNPN and SVGIG (reference sequence). V was clipped by 7 bases and J by 6 bases, with 16 bases between them. Here the CDR3 reads CASQTGQLNSPLHF. The CDR3 nucleotides are TGTGCCTCACAAACGGGACAACTTAATTCACCCCTCCACTTT.

This chain joins TRBV11-3 and TRBJ2-5; 8 nucleotides match TRBD1. There are 15 residues in the CDR3. After removal of 3 bases from V and 2 bases from J, the junction contained 5 bases not matched to a gene. Germline assignment: CDR1 SGHNT and CDR2 YENEEA. The CDR3 DNA is TGTGCCAGCAGCTTCACAGGGGGAATACAAGAGACCCAGTACTTC. The encoded protein is CASSFTGGIQETQYF.

This sequence joins TRBV4-3 and TRBJ2-1; possible D gene TRBD1, 6 bases. The CDR3 extends over 16 amino acids. V was pared by 2 bases and J by 1 base, with 12 bases between. The germline gives CDR1 LGHNA, CDR2 YSLEER. This CDR3 is CASSQYRTGSYNEQFF. The CDR3 DNA is TGCGCCAGCAGCCAATACAGAACAGGGTCCTACAATGAGCAGTTCTTC.

CDR3 sequence: CASSLGFDLRTDTQYF. The CDR3 DNA reads as TGTGCCAGCAGCTTAGGCTTCGACTTACGCACAGATACGCAGTATTTT. The chain employs TRBV7-2 and TRBJ2-3; D gene uncertain. V was clipped by 1 base and J by 1 base, with 12 bases between them. Germline V gene sequence: CDR1 SGHTA, CDR2 FQGNSA. This CDR3 has 16 amino acids.

V usage is TRBV9 and J usage is TRBJ2-1, with a tentative D call TRBD2 (6 bases). The CDR3 totals 13 residues. Germline loops: CDR1 SGDLS, CDR2 YYNGEE. V lost 2 bases and J 9 bases, leaving 12 bases between the germline ends. The CDR3 region is CASSVGTHGEQFF. The CDR3 DNA reads TGTGCCAGCAGCGTGGGGACTCACGGTGAGCAGTTCTTC.

V gene TRBV6-5 combines with J gene TRBJ1-1; TRBD1 aligns across 10 bases. The germline V gene encodes CDR1 MNHEY and CDR2 SVGAGI. The CDR3 runs 14 residues. V lost 9 bases, J lost 3 bases, and 7 bases stayed unmatched. For the CDR3, the DNA is TGTGCCAGTAGATCCGGGACAGGGGACACTGAAGCTTTCTTT. As protein: CASRSGTGDTEAFF.

The chain recombines TRBV4-1 with TRBJ2-7; 8 bases map to TRBD1. Unmatched junction bases numbered 13, after V lost 4 bases and J lost 5 bases. From germline, CDR1 is MGHRA and CDR2 YSYEKL. CDR3 size: 16 residues. The CDR3 loop is CASSPPTGTGLHEQYF. DNA of the CDR3: TGCGCCAGCAGCCCACCGACCGGGACAGGCTTGCACGAGCAGTACTTC.

There are a few counts of this clone. This sequence joins TRBV4-2 and TRBJ1-1, with D unclear. Trimming took off 0 bases at V and 1 base at J, with 9 bases between the two ends. The CDR3 covers 15 residues. CDR1 is LGHNA and CDR2 is YNFKEQ in the germline V gene. The CDR3: CASSQEGQANTEAFF. In nucleotides, the CDR3 is TGTGCCAGCAGCCAAGAAGGCCAGGCGAACACTGAAGCTTTCTTT.

The chain links TRBV28 to TRBJ2-2; D ambiguous. The germline gives CDR1 MDHEN, CDR2 SYDVKM. The CDR3 runs to 11 residues. Trimming shortened V by 8 bases and J by 3 bases, and 4 bases separated the two germline ends. CDR3 DNA: TGTGCCAGCGAGGACACCGGGGAGCTGTTTTTT. It yields the protein CASEDTGELFF.

The rearrangement joins TRBV5-1 to TRBJ2-3, with TRBD2 matching over 7 bases. CDR3 length: 16 residues. Germline V gene data show CDR1 as SGHRS and CDR2 as YFSETQ. V was pared by 1 base and J by 4 bases, with 9 bases of the junction left unmatched. CDR3 sequence reads: CASSLSTGGTSDTQYF. As DNA, the CDR3 is TGCGCCAGCAGCTTGTCAACCGGGGGGACCTCAGATACGCAGTATTTT.

The rearrangement joins TRBV4-1 to TRBJ2-1; the D gene is possibly TRBD2 (7 bases). CDR3 size: 16 residues. V dropped 0 bases and J dropped 5 bases, with 14 bases sitting between them. Germline assignment: CDR1 MGHRA and CDR2 YSYEKL. The CDR3 here is CASSQDKGGDNNEQFF. Here the CDR3 DNA reads TGCGCCAGCAGCCAAGATAAGGGGGGGGACAACAATGAGCAGTTCTTC.